This passage covers 30 T cell receptor beta chains from one sample sequenced in a study of cytomegalovirus exposure and HLA in healthy donors. The primer mix had 60 Vbeta and 13 Jbeta primers. Repertoires were generated with immunoSEQ multiplex PCR, while TCRdb's copy carries only in-frame clones and drops some. The sample lists tens of thousands of clones; 73% were seen once. Sequenced sample: PBMCs. The receptors stem from a man aged 45-60 years in good health and CMV-seronegative.

This chain connects TRBV7-6 to TRBJ2-1; 8 nucleotides match TRBD2. The CDR3 spans 13 residues. Germline V gene sequence: CDR1 SGHVS, CDR2 FNYEAQ. With V trimmed by 4 bases and J by 10 bases, 6 bases remained unmatched. The chain's CDR3 is CASSSSGGLEQFF. The CDR3 region has the DNA TGTGCCAGCAGCTCAAGCGGGGGATTAGAGCAGTTCTTC.

The chain employs TRBV5-4 and TRBJ1-1; no definite D call. V was cut by 6 bases and J by 1 base, with 13 bases left in between. There are 14 residues in the CDR3. The germline CDR1 and CDR2 sequences are SGHNT and YYREEE (reference sequence). CDR3: CASKLTRGNTEAFF. The DNA for the CDR3 is TGTGCCAGCAAACTTACCCGGGGGAACACTGAAGCTTTCTTT. Full variable domain (outside the CDR3, taken from reference TRBV5-4 and TRBJ1-1): ETGVTQSPTHLIKTRGQQVTLRCSSQSGHNTVSWYQQALGQGPQFIFQYYREEENGRGNFPPRFSGLQFPNYSSELNVNALELDDSALYLCASKLTRGNTEAFFGQGTRLTVV.

This clone came up a few times. This rearrangement joins TRBV20-1 to TRBJ1-2; unclear D gene. Trimming took off 5 bases at V and 7 bases at J, with 11 bases between the two ends. The CDR3 spans 11 residues. Germline CDR1 reads DFQATT; CDR2 reads SNEGSKA (reference sequence). CDR3 coding DNA: TGCAGTGCTCGGACTGGAGGTGGCTACACCTTC. Translated, it gives CSARTGGGYTF.

The CDR3 DNA sequence: TGTGCCAGCAGCGTAGGGGCAACTAGCCGCGAGCAGTACTTC. Its translation: CASSVGATSREQYF. The chain is built from TRBV9 and TRBJ2-7; possible D gene TRBD2, 6 bases. CDR1 and CDR2 (germline): SGDLS, YYNGEE. V was trimmed by 0 bases and J by 6 bases, leaving 13 bases between them. The CDR3 loop spans 14 amino acids.

This clone appeared a few times. The chain employs TRBV27 and TRBJ2-7, with 16 bases aligning to TRBD2. Trimming at V came to 8 bases and at J to 1 base, leaving 8 bases not matched to a gene. The CDR3 is 17 residues long. The germline V gene encodes CDR1 MNHEY and CDR2 SMNVEV (reference sequence). CDR3 coding DNA: TGTGCCAGCTTGGGACTAGCGGGGGGGCGAGGGTCCTACGAGCAGTACTTC. Translation gives CASLGLAGGRGSYEQYF.

This clone was counted between two and nine times. The gene calls are TRBV27 and TRBJ2-3; 8 bases are shared with TRBD1. CDR3 length: 14 residues. Trimming cost V 4 bases and J 5 bases; bases outside gene matches: 5. CDR1 is MNHEY, CDR2 SMNVEV, per germline (reference sequence). The CDR3 is CASSSWTGRDTQYF. DNA of the CDR3: TGTGCCAGCAGTTCCTGGACAGGGAGAGATACGCAGTATTTT.

A few counts support this clone. The genes are TRBV27 and TRBJ2-7; 11 nucleotides match TRBD1. Germline CDR1 reads MNHEY; CDR2 reads SMNVEV (reference sequence). V was clipped by 6 bases and J by 6 bases; unmatched bases: 7. The length of the CDR3 is 14 residues. The CDR3 sequence is CASSSGTGGTEQYF. CDR3 nucleotides: TGTGCCAGCAGCTCCGGGACAGGGGGAACCGAGCAGTACTTC.

Only one count was recorded for this clone. The CDR3 is CASGPGGNSPLHF. The CDR3 region has the DNA TGCGCCAGTGGTCCAGGGGGGAATTCACCCCTCCACTTT. This rearrangement joins TRBV10-1 to TRBJ1-6; 7 bases agree with TRBD1. Germline V gene sequence: CDR1 WNHNN, CDR2 SYGVQD (reference sequence). CDR3 length: 13 residues. V was clipped by 9 bases and J by 7 bases; unmatched bases: 6.

Points on this clone: At one end, the junction sequence differs from germline, possibly due to a read error. J is TRBJ1-1 and V is TRBV7-9, with a possible D match to TRBD1 (5 bases). Germline V gene sequence: CDR1 SEHNR, CDR2 FQNEAQ (reference sequence). The CDR3 is 18 amino acids. CDR3 amino acids: CSSSRGGTGVHSNTEAFF. The CDR3 DNA is TGTTCCAGCAGCCGAGGCGGGACGGGGGTCCACTCGAACACTGAAGCTTTCTTT. The variable domain in full, completed from reference TRBV7-9 and TRBJ1-1, reads DTGVSQNPRHKITKRGQNVTFRCDPISEHNRLYWYRQTLGQGPEFLTYFQNEAQLEKSRLLSDRFSAERPKGSFSTLEIQRTEQGDSAMYLCSSSRGGTGVHSNTEAFFGQGTRLTVV.

V is TRBV5-1 and J is TRBJ1-1; D not resolved. Deletions cut 3 bases from V and 3 bases from J, with 3 bases between. CDR1 and CDR2 from the germline V gene are SGHRS and YFSETQ. This CDR3 contains 11 residues. The CDR3 DNA is TGCGCCAGCAGCTCTCACACTGAAGCTTTCTTT. It is translated as CASSSHTEAFF.

This clone was observed a handful of times. This chain uses TRBV7-8 with TRBJ1-4; possible D gene TRBD1, 6 bases. The CDR3 sequence is 15 residues long. With 6 bases removed from V and 3 bases from J, the gap between germline ends came to 14 bases. CDR1 is SGHVS, CDR2 FQNEAQ, per germline. The CDR3 DNA sequence: TGTGCCAGCAGGATTGGAACAGGGTCTAATGAAAAACTGTTTTTT. This translates into CASRIGTGSNEKLFF.

This chain joins TRBV15 and TRBJ1-4, with D possibly TRBD1 on 6 matching bases. The V end lost 0 bases, the J end lost 10 bases, and 15 bases lay between the germline ends. The germline CDR1 and CDR2 sequences are LNHNV and YYDKDF (reference sequence). This CDR3 comprises 15 residues. CDR3 in amino acids: CATSRDQGLGVKLFF. The DNA of the CDR3 is TGTGCCACCAGCAGAGATCAGGGGCTAGGGGTAAAACTGTTTTTT. Using reference TRBV15 and TRBJ1-4 for the parts outside the CDR3, the full variable domain is DAMVIQNPRYQVTQFGKPVTLSCSQTLNHNVMYWYQQKSSQAPKLLFHYYDKDFNNEADTPDNFQSRRPNTSFCFLDIRSPGLGDTAMYLCATSRDQGLGVKLFFGSGTQLSVL.

In regard to this clone: The junction departs from germline at one end; a sequencing error may be responsible. CDR3 residues: CASGLELAGANALTF. The CDR3 nucleotides are TGTGCTAGTGGTTTGGAGTTAGCTGGGGCCAACGCCCTGACTTTC. The rearrangement links TRBV12-5 to TRBJ2-6; D perhaps matches TRBD1 (5 bases). The CDR3 totals 15 residues. Germline CDR1 and CDR2: LGHNT and FRNRAP.

This clone has a handful of counts. The chain has TRBV30 and TRBJ1-5; weak D call: TRBD1 (5 bases). The V end was cut by 1 base, the J end by 4 bases, with 17 bases between. The CDR3 extends over 16 amino acids. Germline V CDR1 and CDR2: GTSNPN, SVGIG (reference sequence). CDR3 region: CAWSGVGGRGNQPQHF. The CDR3 DNA follows: TGTGCCTGGAGTGGAGTTGGGGGACGGGGGAATCAGCCCCAGCATTTT.

By frequency in the sample, this clone is medium-sized. This rearrangement joins TRBV6-1 to TRBJ2-3; 15 bases are a match to TRBD2. Per the germline V gene, CDR1 is MNHNS and CDR2 is SASEGT. This CDR3 is built from 15 residues. The ends lost 4 bases at V and 4 bases at J; junction bases unmatched: 0. Written as DNA, the CDR3 is TGTGCCAGCAGTGGGACTAGCGGGGGGGCAGATACGCAGTATTTT. This sequence encodes CASSGTSGGADTQYF.

This clone was observed a handful of times. This chain links TRBV5-1 with TRBJ2-5, with D uncertain. V lost 5 bases to trimming and J lost 7 bases, with 12 bases between them. The CDR3 length is 12 residues. Germline V gene lookup returns CDR1 SGHRS and CDR2 YFSETQ. The CDR3 coding sequence is TGCGCCAGCAGGGGTCTAGTGGGGACCCAGTACTTC. Translating gives CASRGLVGTQYF.

This clone was seen a handful of times. The V and J genes are TRBV30 and TRBJ1-3, with D possibly matching TRBD1 (5 bases). V dropped 5 bases and J dropped 4 bases, with 12 bases sitting between them. Germline loops: CDR1 GTSNPN, CDR2 SVGIG (reference sequence). CDR3 length: 13 amino acids. The CDR3, as DNA: TGTGCCTGGGGTGGGACTTTCGGAAACACCATATATTTT. This translates into CAWGGTFGNTIYF.

The chain couples TRBV5-4 to TRBJ2-7; D is ambiguous. The germline V and J ends were trimmed by 0 bases and 1 base, with 8 bases remaining between them. Germline V gene sequence: CDR1 SGHNT, CDR2 YYREEE (reference sequence). This CDR3 comprises 14 residues. CDR3 loop: CASSLGQVSYEQYF. In DNA, the CDR3 is TGTGCCAGCAGCTTGGGGCAGGTTTCCTACGAGCAGTACTTC.

The rearrangement joins TRBV5-1 to TRBJ2-7; D may be TRBD1 (6 bases). V was clipped by 4 bases and J by 3 bases, with 17 bases between them. This CDR3 has 15 amino acids. Germline V gene lookup returns CDR1 SGHRS and CDR2 YFSETQ. CDR3 sequence reads: CASSPRSRGNYEQYF. For the CDR3, the DNA is TGCGCCAGCAGCCCCCGATCAAGGGGGAACTACGAGCAGTACTTC. Filled out from reference TRBV5-1 and TRBJ2-7, the complete variable domain reads KAGVTQTPRYLIKTRGQQVTLSCSPISGHRSVSWYQQTPGQGLQFLFEYFSETQRNKGNFPGRFSGRQFSNSRSEMNVSTLELGDSALYLCASSPRSRGNYEQYFGPGTRLTVT.

V gene TRBV7-9 combines with J gene TRBJ2-7; a weak D match, TRBD1 (6 bases). This CDR3 has 15 residues. Germline loops: CDR1 SEHNR, CDR2 FQNEAQ (reference sequence). V lost 5 bases to trimming and J lost 2 bases, with 16 bases between them. CDR3 loop: CASSHLGDKPYEQYF. The CDR3 DNA follows: TGTGCCAGCAGCCACCTGGGGGACAAGCCCTACGAGCAGTACTTC.

The CDR3 sequence is CAISEKQPGQGSSGANVLTF. CDR3 DNA sequence: TGTGCCATCAGTGAGAAGCAACCGGGACAGGGAAGCTCTGGGGCCAACGTCCTGACTTTC. The rearrangement uses TRBV10-3 and TRBJ2-6; TRBD1 matches at 9 bases. This CDR3 is 20 amino acids long. The germline gives CDR1 ENHRY, CDR2 SYGVKD. After removal of 2 bases from V and 0 bases from J, the junction contained 11 bases not matched to a gene.

J is TRBJ2-7 and V is TRBV6-5; 12 bases are a match to TRBD1. The CDR3 consists of 14 residues. The germline V gene encodes CDR1 MNHEY and CDR2 SVGAGI. The V and J ends lost 6 bases and 4 bases, in that order; junction bases with no gene match: 4. The CDR3 nucleotides read TGTGCCAGCAGACCGGGACAGGGGGCTTACGAGCAGTACTTC. Its protein product is CASRPGQGAYEQYF.

There are a few counts of this clone. The rearrangement uses TRBV6-6 and TRBJ1-2, with D possibly being TRBD1 (5 bases). The CDR3 contains 15 residues. CDR1 is MNHNY and CDR2 is SVGAGI in the germline V gene (reference sequence). With 0 bases removed from V and 4 bases from J, the gap between germline ends came to 12 bases. CDR3 bases: TGTGCCAGCAGTTACTCGGTAGGGGCCGGCTATGGCTACACCTTC. Translating gives CASSYSVGAGYGYTF.

This chain joins TRBV4-2 and TRBJ2-3; 10 bases fit TRBD2. The CDR3 extends over 15 amino acids. Trimming took 1 base from V and 11 from J; bases not matched to a gene: 9. The germline gives CDR1 LGHNA, CDR2 YNFKEQ. The CDR3 is CASSQVSAGGSEQYF. The DNA of the CDR3 is TGTGCCAGCAGCCAAGTTTCAGCGGGGGGGTCTGAGCAGTATTTT.

The chain links TRBV27 to TRBJ1-5; D unresolved. There are 16 residues in the CDR3. Germline CDR1 and CDR2: MNHEY and SMNVEV (reference sequence). Trimming took off 4 bases at V and 7 bases at J, with 20 bases between the two ends. This chain's CDR3 is CASSSSGRRPGQPQHF. In DNA, the CDR3 is TGTGCCAGCAGTTCCTCCGGACGACGCCCGGGGCAGCCCCAGCATTTT.

This clone was seen only a few times. The chain joins TRBV27 to TRBJ1-5, with D uncertain. Per germline, CDR1 MNHEY and CDR2 SMNVEV (reference sequence). This CDR3 contains 12 residues. V lost 9 bases and J lost 7, with 13 bases in between. The CDR3 sequence is CARSEGGQPQHF. The CDR3 DNA reads TGTGCCAGGTCGGAGGGCGGGCAGCCCCAGCATTTT.

The chain is built from TRBV7-3 and TRBJ2-5, with 11 positions matching TRBD2. The ends lost 5 bases at V and 5 bases at J; junction bases unmatched: 7. This CDR3 is 15 amino acids long. Germline V gene data show CDR1 as SGHTA and CDR2 as FQGTGA. In DNA, the CDR3 is TGTGCCAGCAGCCCGCCACTAGCGGGGGTTGAGACCCAGTACTTC. Its protein is CASSPPLAGVETQYF.

The rearrangement links TRBV5-6 to TRBJ1-2, with 7 bases fitting TRBD1. CDR3 length equals 15 residues. The germline V gene has CDR1 SGHDT and CDR2 YYEEEE. Trimming at V came to 0 bases and at J to 4 bases, leaving 6 bases not matched to a gene. In DNA form, the CDR3 reads TGTGCCAGCAGCTTGGTTGGCAGGGGGAGCTATGGCTACACCTTC. Translation: CASSLVGRGSYGYTF.

The chain combines TRBV5-4 with TRBJ2-7; 9 bases match TRBD1. The J segment lost 2 bases and the V segment lost 4 bases, leaving 10 bases of the junction unmatched. Germline V gives CDR1 SGHNT, CDR2 YYREEE (reference sequence). The CDR3 runs to 16 residues. The chain's CDR3 is CASSRPITGGAYEQYF. The CDR3 DNA is TGTGCCAGCAGCCGACCCATTACAGGGGGCGCCTACGAGCAGTACTTC.

This chain joins TRBV29-1 and TRBJ2-3; TRBD2 agrees at 10 bases. Germline values: CDR1 SQVTM, CDR2 ANQGSEA. The CDR3 is made up of 16 amino acids. Trimming at V came to 5 bases and at J to 2 bases, leaving 10 bases not matched to a gene. CDR3 sequence: CSVKLIAGGYTDTQYF. The DNA of the CDR3 is TGCAGCGTTAAACTCATAGCGGGGGGATACACAGATACGCAGTATTTT.